These 17 T cell receptor beta chains were sequenced from one sample in a study of cytotoxic CD8 clonotypes in ibrutinib-treated CLL. TCRdb's table, derived via immunoSEQ multiplex PCR, lists solely in-frame clones and lacks some. This sample has a few hundred thousand clones, with approximately 67% found just once. The sequencing used PBMCs, collected after 36 months of ibrutinib treatment. The receptors were sampled from a human donor with chronic lymphocytic leukemia.

The chain couples TRBV6-1 to TRBJ2-7; 7 nucleotides align to TRBD1. V was pared by 2 bases and J by 2 bases, with 6 bases of the junction left unmatched. This CDR3 is built from 15 residues. Per the germline V gene, CDR1 is MNHNS and CDR2 is SASEGT. This CDR3 reads CASSESHQGAYEQYF. For the CDR3, the DNA is TGTGCCAGCAGTGAAAGCCATCAGGGGGCCTACGAGCAGTACTTC.

This clone has just a few counts. This chain connects TRBV19 to TRBJ1-2; 7 positions match TRBD1. CDR1 LNHDA and CDR2 SQIVND come from the germline V gene (reference sequence). With 7 bases clipped from V and 2 bases from J, the junction kept 10 bases outside the gene matches. The CDR3 sequence is 15 residues long. DNA for the CDR3: TGTGCCAGTACCCGGTCCCCGGGACAGAACTATGGCTACACCTTC. Its translation: CASTRSPGQNYGYTF.

The table lists this clone with a few counts. CDR3 nucleotide sequence: TGCGCCAGCAGCCAAGATGAGAAGTCCTGGTACTATGGCTACACCTTC. Protein product: CASSQDEKSWYYGYTF. The J gene is TRBJ1-2, the V gene TRBV4-1; D is uncertain. V lost 0 bases and J 3 bases, leaving 14 bases between the germline ends. Germline lookup yields CDR1 MGHRA and CDR2 YSYEKL. The CDR3 runs 16 residues.

The J gene is TRBJ2-1, the V gene TRBV5-1; D possibly corresponds to TRBD2 (6 bases). CDR1 and CDR2 from the germline V gene are SGHRS and YFSETQ. This CDR3 is built from 15 residues. The ends were cut back, 6 bases at V and 3 bases at J, with 16 bases in the middle. This CDR3 reads CASTTGGEHYNEQFF. CDR3 DNA sequence: TGCGCCAGCACGACTGGCGGGGAACACTACAATGAGCAGTTCTTC.

This clone showed up just a few times. V gene TRBV2 combines with J gene TRBJ2-7, with D perhaps matching TRBD1 (6 bases). Per germline, CDR1 SNHLY and CDR2 FYNNEI. V dropped 3 bases and J dropped 2 bases, with 11 bases sitting between them. This CDR3 has 14 amino acids. Here the CDR3 DNA reads TGTGCCAGCAGTGATCAGGGACACACCTACGAGCAGTACTTC. Protein: CASSDQGHTYEQYF.

The J gene is TRBJ1-2, the V gene TRBV11-2; D gene unclear. Trimming stripped 0 bases from V and 6 bases from J, with 17 bases between. CDR1 and CDR2 from the germline V gene are SGHAT and FQNNGV. This CDR3 region has 16 residues. CDR3 amino acids: CASSLDLGNYKDGYTF. CDR3 DNA sequence: TGTGCCAGCAGCTTAGATTTGGGCAATTATAAGGATGGCTACACCTTC.

The genes are TRBV4-1 and TRBJ2-5; D perhaps matches TRBD2 (6 bases). Germline CDR1 MGHRA, CDR2 YSYEKL. V was clipped by 5 bases and J by 0 bases, with 10 bases between them. There are 14 residues in the CDR3. DNA of the CDR3: TGCGCCAGCAGCTCCCGGGACTACCAAGAGACCCAGTACTTC. Its translation is CASSSRDYQETQYF.

This clone was recorded once. V usage is TRBV9 and J usage is TRBJ2-7; 10 bases are a match to TRBD2. The J segment lost 4 bases and the V segment lost 4 bases, leaving 8 bases of the junction unmatched. The V gene's germline CDR1 is SGDLS and CDR2 YYNGEE. The CDR3 contains 15 residues. CDR3: CASSQGGTSVYEQYF. Written as DNA, the CDR3 is TGTGCCAGCAGCCAGGGGGGGACTAGCGTTTACGAGCAGTACTTC.

The genes are TRBV28 and TRBJ2-7, with D tentatively TRBD1 or TRBD2 (6 bases each). With 4 bases removed from V and 0 bases from J, the gap between germline ends came to 13 bases. The V gene's germline CDR1 is MDHEN and CDR2 SYDVKM. The CDR3 loop spans 15 amino acids. The CDR3 nucleotides read TGTGCCAGCAGTTGGGGGGACACAGGCTCCTACGAGCAGTACTTC. The encoded protein is CASSWGDTGSYEQYF.

The V and J genes are TRBV2 and TRBJ2-5; a weak D match, TRBD2 (6 bases). Germline V gene sequence: CDR1 SNHLY, CDR2 FYNNEI. The ends were cut back, 2 bases at V and 0 bases at J, with 10 bases in the middle. The CDR3 has 15 residues. CDR3 nucleotides: TGTGCCAGCAGTGAAACTAGCACCGACCAAGAGACCCAGTACTTC. The encoded protein is CASSETSTDQETQYF.

The V call is TRBV5-1, the J call TRBJ2-3, with D unclear. The CDR3 is made up of 14 amino acids. Trimming took off 1 base at V and 2 bases at J, with 8 bases between the two ends. CDR1 is SGHRS, CDR2 YFSETQ, per germline. CDR3 DNA sequence: TGCGCCAGCAGCTTGTCGGCGTCCACAGATACGCAGTATTTT. Its protein is CASSLSASTDTQYF.

The chain has TRBV11-2 and TRBJ2-2; no clear D. V was cut by 5 bases and J by 1 base, with 17 bases left in between. Germline-derived CDR1 and CDR2 are SGHAT and FQNNGV. This CDR3 region has 17 residues. The CDR3 nucleotides read TGTGCCAGCAGCAACCGACACTCCCTAAAGAACACCGGGGAGCTGTTTTTT. This sequence encodes CASSNRHSLKNTGELFF. The whole variable domain, remainder taken from reference TRBV11-2 and TRBJ2-2, is EAGVAQSPRYKIIEKRQSVAFWCNPISGHATLYWYQQILGQGPKLLIQFQNNGVVDDSQLPKDRFSAERLKGVDSTLKIQPAKLEDSAVYLCASSNRHSLKNTGELFFGEGSRLTVL.

As for this clone: The sample carries other DNA sequences with the same CDR3. The CDR3 here is CASSLWTGDGYTF. In DNA, the CDR3 is TGTGCCAGCAGTTTATGGACAGGAGACGGCTACACCTTC. The chain joins TRBV27 to TRBJ1-2, with TRBD1 matching over 7 bases. The ends lost 1 base at V and 8 bases at J; junction bases unmatched: 4. The CDR3 is made up of 13 amino acids. Germline loops: CDR1 MNHEY, CDR2 SMNVEV (reference sequence).

This sequence joins TRBV9 and TRBJ2-3; 10 nucleotides align to TRBD2. The V segment lost 0 bases and the J segment 4 bases; nucleotides outside the gene matches: 5. This CDR3 comprises 16 residues. CDR1 is SGDLS, CDR2 YYNGEE, per germline. The CDR3 region has the DNA TGTGCCAGCAGCGTAGACAATAGCGGGAGGCCAGATACGCAGTATTTT. This codes for CASSVDNSGRPDTQYF.

J is TRBJ2-5 and V is TRBV1. TRBV1 corresponds to a pseudogene. This CDR3 is 14 amino acids long. CDR3 region: CTSSHTTYQETQYF. CDR3 in DNA: TGCACCAGCAGCCACACCACGTACCAAGAGACCCAGTACTTC.

V gene TRBV7-2 combines with J gene TRBJ2-1, with 8 positions matching TRBD1. V shed 6 bases, J shed 0 bases, and the junction held 4 bases outside the gene matches. The germline V gene has CDR1 SGHTA and CDR2 FQGNSA. This CDR3 has 15 amino acids. The CDR3 region is CASSSQGVSYNEQFF. In nucleotides, the CDR3 is TGTGCCAGCAGTTCACAGGGGGTCTCCTACAATGAGCAGTTCTTC.

This chain connects TRBV6-1 to TRBJ2-1, with D maybe TRBD1 (6 bases). Germline V gene lookup returns CDR1 MNHNS and CDR2 SASEGT. V gave up 6 bases and J gave up 3 bases, with 12 bases separating them. CDR3 size: 14 residues. The CDR3 reads CASRKDSHYNEQFF. The CDR3, as DNA: TGTGCCAGCAGGAAGGACAGCCACTACAATGAGCAGTTCTTC.